These T cell receptor beta chains were read from a single sample in a study of yellow fever vaccine responses in identical twins. One entry per CDR3 protein results from TCRdb running MiXCR on the RT-PCR reads. Of 15,000 to 20,000 distinct CDR3 sequences listed, roughly four fifths are singletons. The specimen comprised T cells from blood (PBMCs), unsorted or a sorted subset (not recorded which), sampled before or after yellow fever vaccination (not recorded which). The source of these receptors is a young woman who received the yellow fever vaccine. The CDR3 runs from the conserved cysteine through the conserved F or W. The D gene is left open where the match is weak. The size of a clone is reported for some rows only, either as once, few or many, or as a class for expanded clones.

size	D	J	V	DNA	CDR3
few	NA	TRBJ1-2	TRBV30	TGTGCCTGGAGTGTACGGGGCTTGGCCGGCTACACCTTC	CAWSVRGLAGYTF
NA	NA	TRBJ2-7	TRBV29-1	TGCAGCGTTAAGCAGGGTGTCACCTACGAGCAGTACTTC	CSVKQGVTYEQYF
NA	NA	TRBJ1-1	TRBV13	TGTGCCAGCACTCCAGTTTTTAGGGCTTTCTTT	CASTPVFRAFF
few	NA	TRBJ1-1	TRBV29-1	TGCAGCGTTGAGAAGATGAACACTGAAGCCTTCTTT	CSVEKMNTEAFF
NA	NA	TRBJ2-7	TRBV10-3	TGTGCCATCAGTGAGGCAGGTGTTAGCTACGAGCAGTACTTC	CAISEAGVSYEQYF
NA	TRBD1	TRBJ2-1	TRBV9	TGTGCCAGCAGCACAAGACAGGGCGCCTACAATGAGCAGTTCTTC	CASSTRQGAYNEQFF
few	NA	TRBJ2-3	TRBV7-2	TGTGCCAGCAGCTTTTTCACAGATACGCAGTATTTT	CASSFFTDTQYF
NA	NA	TRBJ2-6	TRBV29-1	TGCAGCGTTCACACTTCTGGGGCCAACGTCCTGACTTTC	CSVHTSGANVLTF
NA	TRBD2	TRBJ2-3	TRBV29-1	TGCGGCGTAGGGACTAGAGCGGATACGCAGTATTTT	CGVGTRADTQYF
NA	TRBD1	TRBJ1-2	TRBV11-3	TGTGCCAGCAGCGCGGGACAGGGGCATGTTCCTCTCTATGGCTACACCTTC	CASSAGQGHVPLYGYTF
once	NA	TRBJ2-1	TRBV5-1	TGCGCCAGCAGCATAGACGGCAATGAGCAGTTCTTC	CASSIDGNEQFF
NA	NA	TRBJ1-1	TRBV27	TGTGCCAGCAGTCTAACTGATAACACTGAAGCTTTCTTT	CASSLTDNTEAFF
NA	NA	TRBJ2-3	TRBV5-4	TGCGCCAGCAGCCAAACTGACTCCACTCTGGAAGATACGCAGTATTTT	CASSQTDSTLEDTQYF
once	TRBD2	TRBJ2-1	TRBV29-1	TGCAGCGTCAACGGACTAGCGGGAAGGCAGAACAATGAGCAGTTCTTC	CSVNGLAGRQNNEQFF
NA	NA	TRBJ1-2	TRBV12-3/TRBV12-4	TGTACCAGCAGTTTAGTCCGGGGGCTGGGTGGCTACACCTTC	CTSSLVRGLGGYTF
NA	NA	TRBJ2-7	TRBV21-1	TGTGCCAGCAGCAAAGGAGGGGGACAGTGGAGGGGGTTCTACGAGCAGTACTTC	CASSKGGGQWRGFYEQYF
NA	NA	TRBJ1-2	TRBV19	TGTGCCAGTGGGTTACGGTGGTATGGCTACACCTTC	CASGLRWYGYTF
NA	NA	TRBJ2-7	TRBV4-1	TGCGCCAGCAGCCAAGGTCCCCTATACGAGCAGTACTTC	CASSQGPLYEQYF
NA	NA	TRBJ2-3	TRBV7-2	TGTGCCAGCAGCTTAGTTGGAGGGGTCGCAGATACGCAGTATTTT	CASSLVGGVADTQYF
NA	TRBD2	TRBJ2-1	TRBV7-9	TGTGCCAGCAGCGATAGCGGGAACCTATACAATGAGCAGTTCTTC	CASSDSGNLYNEQFF
NA	NA	TRBJ2-7	TRBV18	TGTGCCAGCTCACCACTTCGGGACCACGAGCAGTACTTC	CASSPLRDHEQYF
NA	NA	TRBJ2-7	TRBV25-1	TGTGCCAGCAGTGAAGGACCACGCTACGAGCAGTACTTC	CASSEGPRYEQYF
NA	TRBD2	TRBJ2-3	TRBV28	TGTGCCAGCAGTTCACTAGCGGGGGTCCGCGATACGCAGTATTTT	CASSSLAGVRDTQYF
NA	TRBD2	TRBJ2-7	TRBV18	TGTGCCAGCTCCCCTCGGGCCGGGACTAGCTCCTACGAGCAGTACTTC	CASSPRAGTSSYEQYF
once	TRBD1	TRBJ2-4	TRBV10-1	TGCGCCAGCAGTTTCCCACAGGGGGGCAAAAACATTCAGTACTTC	CASSFPQGGKNIQYF
NA	NA	TRBJ2-1	TRBV18	TGTGCCAGCTCCCTAATCGGGTCCAATGAGCAGTTCTTC	CASSLIGSNEQFF
NA	TRBD2	TRBJ2-1	TRBV28	TGTGCCAGCAGTTTATACCGACTAGCGGGAGGAAAAGAGCAGTTCTTC	CASSLYRLAGGKEQFF
NA	NA	TRBJ2-3	TRBV28	TGTGCCAGCAGTGAGACTGGGGCGATTACGCAGTATTTT	CASSETGAITQYF
NA	TRBD2	TRBJ2-1	TRBV7-6	TGTGCCAGCAGCATGAGGACTAGCCGACACAATGAGCAGTTCTTC	CASSMRTSRHNEQFF
NA	TRBD1	TRBJ2-7	TRBV11-1	TGTGCCAGCAGCTCACCGGGACAGGGGCCGGGGACGTCGAGATTGGAGTACTTC	CASSSPGQGPGTSRLEYF
NA	NA	TRBJ2-2	TRBV14	TGTGCCAGCAGCCAGTACCTTAGCGGACTAACGAACACCGGGGAGCTGTTTTTT	CASSQYLSGLTNTGELFF
NA	TRBD2	TRBJ2-1	TRBV7-2	TGTGCCAGCAGCTTAGCGGAGACTAGCGGATACAATGAGCAGTTCTTC	CASSLAETSGYNEQFF
NA	TRBD1	TRBJ2-7	TRBV12-3/TRBV12-4	TGTGCCAGCAGTCCCTTCGGACAGGCCTCCGAGCAGTACTTC	CASSPFGQASEQYF
NA	NA	TRBJ2-7	TRBV7-2	TGTGCCAGCAGCTCCCATAAGGGGGACGAGCAGTACTTC	CASSSHKGDEQYF
NA	NA	TRBJ2-7	TRBV18	TGTGCCAGCTCACCAGGGGGAGACCCCTACGAGCAGTACTTC	CASSPGGDPYEQYF
NA	NA	TRBJ1-5	TRBV28	TGTGCCAGTGTTAGCGTTCGGGGCAAGGTGTCCAATCAGCCCCAGCATTTT	CASVSVRGKVSNQPQHF
NA	TRBD1	TRBJ2-5	TRBV9	TGTGCCAGCAGCGTAGCAGGGGGTCCTGGAGAGACCCAGTACTTC	CASSVAGGPGETQYF
NA	NA	TRBJ2-7	TRBV18	TGTGCCAGCTCACCACTGGGGAGATACGAGCAGTACTTC	CASSPLGRYEQYF
NA	NA	TRBJ2-7	TRBV6-5	TGTGCCAGCAGTTACGACGGGGCTGCCTACGAGCAGTACTTC	CASSYDGAAYEQYF
NA	TRBD2	TRBJ2-7	TRBV3-1	TGTGCCAGCAGCCAAGGACCTCGGACTAGCGGGGCCGAGCAGTACTTC	CASSQGPRTSGAEQYF
NA	NA	TRBJ2-3	TRBV6-5	TGTGCCAGCAGTTACTCGAGGCTGGGTCCCACAGATACGCAGTATTTT	CASSYSRLGPTDTQYF
NA	NA	TRBJ2-2	TRBV11-3	TGTGCCAGCAGGGCCAGAGATAGGGCCGGGGAGCTGTTTTTT	CASRARDRAGELFF
NA	NA	TRBJ1-1	TRBV29-1	TGCAGCGTCAGGGACATGAACACTGAAGCTTTCTTT	CSVRDMNTEAFF
NA	NA	TRBJ2-1	TRBV4-3	TGCGCCAGCAGCCAAGAACGGGCCGGCGGTGAGCAGTTCTTC	CASSQERAGGEQFF
NA	NA	TRBJ2-2	TRBV11-2	TGTGCCAGCAGAGACAGACAGCTGAACACCGGGGAGCTGTTTTTT	CASRDRQLNTGELFF
once	NA	TRBJ2-5	TRBV19	TGTGCCAGTAGTATTGTCTCGGAAGAGACCCAGTACTTC	CASSIVSEETQYF
NA	NA	TRBJ2-3	TRBV6-5	TGTGCCAGCAGTTTGACAGTCACAGATACGCAGTATTTT	CASSLTVTDTQYF
NA	NA	TRBJ1-5	TRBV28	TGTGCCAGCAGCGCCGGGACCCGGCCCCAGCATTTT	CASSAGTRPQHF
NA	NA	TRBJ2-7	TRBV11-2	TGTGCCAGCAGCTTAGAGGTGGTTCACGAGCAGTACTTC	CASSLEVVHEQYF
NA	NA	TRBJ1-6	TRBV11-3	TGTGCCAGCAGCTTAGGGTGGATCCTATGTTCACCCCTCCACTTT	CASSLGWILCSPLHF
NA	NA	TRBJ2-7	TRBV5-6	TGTGCCAGCAGCAAAGGACAGGGAGGGAGCTCCTACGAGCAGTACTTC	CASSKGQGGSSYEQYF
NA	NA	TRBJ2-1	TRBV2	TGTGCCAGCAGGGATGGGACACCACTCTCCTACAATGAGCAGTTCTTC	CASRDGTPLSYNEQFF
NA	TRBD2	TRBJ2-3	TRBV6-1	TGTGCCAGCATTCTCCTGGGGGGGGCAGATACGCAGTATTTT	CASILLGGADTQYF
NA	NA	TRBJ2-1	TRBV18	TGTGCCAGCTCACCGGGACTCTACAATGAGCAGTTCTTC	CASSPGLYNEQFF
once	TRBD1	TRBJ2-3	TRBV11-3	TGTGCCAGCAGCTTAGTGGGTCAGGGGGCAGATACGCAGTATTTT	CASSLVGQGADTQYF
NA	NA	TRBJ2-2	TRBV11-3	TGTGCCAGCAGAGGGCCCGAGAACACCGGGGAGCTGTTTTTT	CASRGPENTGELFF
NA	NA	TRBJ2-1	TRBV10-3	TGTGCCATAACCCAAGGAGATGAGCAGTTCTTC	CAITQGDEQFF
NA	NA	TRBJ2-1	TRBV7-9	TGTGCCAGCAGCTTAGCGCAGAACAATGAGCAGTTCTTC	CASSLAQNNEQFF
NA	NA	TRBJ2-7	TRBV11-3	TGTGCCAGCAGCCTCCCCCTCTACGAGCAGTACTTC	CASSLPLYEQYF
NA	NA	TRBJ2-5	TRBV20-1	TGCAGTGCTCTACGGCCCGGAGGGGGGTCCCAGTACTTC	CSALRPGGGSQYF